This section outlines one TCR beta chain sequence together with its context. These data originate in a study of blood T cells in healthy people across ages. For every donor, a draw yielded around 9.4 milliliters of peripheral blood. This CDR3 has 12 amino acids. Germline V gene data show CDR1 as SNHLY and CDR2 as FYNNEI. The germline V and J ends were trimmed by 6 bases and 8 bases, with 13 bases remaining between them. PCR was performed a second time for about 7 to 12 cycles using a sample-barcoded 5' primer and a J-beta primer mix. Each cDNA was tagged by a template-switch adaptor containing 12 random nucleotides. TCRdb independently ran MiXCR on the 5' RACE reads; one entry per CDR3 protein. This sample has roughly 800,000 distinct CDR3 sequences, with 55% to 75% found just once.

The TCR originated in a man aged 30-40 years in good health. V and J are TRBV2 and TRBJ1-2; D ambiguous. The sequenced material came from blood. CDR3 residues: CASRDGETGYTF. The DNA for the CDR3 is TGTGCCAGCAGGGACGGGGAAACAGGCTACACCTTC. Drawing the rest from reference TRBV2 and TRBJ1-2, the complete variable domain is EPEVTQTPSHQVTQMGQEVILRCVPISNHLYFYWYRQILGQKVEFLVSFYNNEISEKSEIFDDQFSVERPDGSNFTLKIRSTKLEDSAMYFCASRDGETGYTFGSGTRLTVV.